This T cell receptor (beta chain) is drawn from a study of T cell repertoires in cytomegalovirus infection. Trimming at V came to 5 bases and at J to 2 bases, leaving 8 bases not matched to a gene. The CDR3 runs to 15 residues. Germline V CDR1 and CDR2: MNHEY, SMNVEV (reference sequence). One entry per CDR3 protein results from TCRdb running MiXCR on the reads. The data hold some 940,000 distinct CDR3 sequences, with less than 35% observed a single time. A few counts support this clonotype. The antigen is not known. This chain connects TRBV27 to TRBJ2-7; TRBD1 matches at 8 bases. The source material was cultured CD8+ T cells from PBMCs, sampled from culture after CMV antigen stimulation. This sequence was found in a human donor in good health (CMV status not recorded). Some clones in this sample may be carry-over from other donors' samples. CDR3 sequence reads: CASSPGQGPPYEQYF. CDR3 DNA: TGTGCCAGCAGTCCAGGACAGGGACCCCCCTACGAGCAGTACTTC.